This T cell receptor (beta chain) was obtained from a study of CD8 T cells in Susac syndrome. This clonotype was seen only a few times. RNA totalling roughly 0.45 to 1 ug underwent reverse transcription with random hexamers. TCRdb called the immunoSEQ multiplex PCR reads again in MiXCR, with one record for every CDR3 protein. The sample consists of approximately 100,000 distinct CDR3 sequences, approximately 93% of them appearing once. The CDR3 contains 14 residues. Germline assignment: CDR1 MNHEY and CDR2 SMNVEV (reference sequence). With V trimmed by 4 bases and J by 5 bases, 6 bases remained unmatched.

The sequence came from a human donor with Susac syndrome. This chain links TRBV27 with TRBJ2-5; TRBD1 agrees at 8 bases. The sequencing input was CD8+ T cells from PBMCs. Here the CDR3 reads CASSSGQGGETQYF. Written as DNA, the CDR3 is TGTGCCAGCAGTTCCGGACAGGGCGGCGAGACCCAGTACTTC.